This T cell receptor beta chain was obtained from a study of T cells after yellow fever vaccination. Study observations and caveats: Any FACS-sorted repertoire could hold abundant clonotypes that contaminate it from the bulk population. Few clonotypes appeared in both CD4 and CD8 compartments.

This clonotype has at least ten counts. Its matching antigen is unknown. CDR1 SGHRS and CDR2 YFSETQ come from the germline V gene. V dropped 2 bases and J dropped 4 bases, with 14 bases sitting between them. The CDR3 spans 15 residues. TCRdb passed the 5' RACE reads through MiXCR, listing each CDR3 protein once. The sample includes 230,000 or so distinct CDR3 sequences, 3.6% of them seen just once. The rearrangement joins TRBV5-1 to TRBJ2-3, with a tentative D call TRBD2 (6 bases). The source material was PBMCs, sampled 15 days after the yellow fever booster vaccination. This receptor was taken from a man aged 18 to 29 who received the YFV17D yellow fever vaccine. The CDR3 DNA reads as TGCGCCAGCAGCTTAGAAGGCAGGGAGGCAGATACGCAGTATTTT. As protein: CASSLEGREADTQYF.